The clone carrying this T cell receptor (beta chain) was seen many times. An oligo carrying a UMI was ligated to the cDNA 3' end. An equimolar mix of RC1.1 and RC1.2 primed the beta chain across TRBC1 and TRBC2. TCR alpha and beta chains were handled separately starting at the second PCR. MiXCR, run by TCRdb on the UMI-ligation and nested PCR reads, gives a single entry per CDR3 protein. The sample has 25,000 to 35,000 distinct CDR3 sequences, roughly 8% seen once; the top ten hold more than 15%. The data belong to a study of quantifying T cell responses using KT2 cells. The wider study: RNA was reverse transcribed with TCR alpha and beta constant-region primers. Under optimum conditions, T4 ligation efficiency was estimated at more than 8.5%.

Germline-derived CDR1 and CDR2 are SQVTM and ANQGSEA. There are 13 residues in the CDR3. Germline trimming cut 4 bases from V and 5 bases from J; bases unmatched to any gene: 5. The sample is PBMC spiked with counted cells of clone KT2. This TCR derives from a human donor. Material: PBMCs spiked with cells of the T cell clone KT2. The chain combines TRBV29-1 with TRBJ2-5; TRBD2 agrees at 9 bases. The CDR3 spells CSVGLAAQETQYF. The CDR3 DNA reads TGCAGCGTTGGACTAGCGGCACAGGAGACCCAGTACTTC.